This T cell receptor beta chain is drawn from a study of breast tumors, draining lymph nodes, adjacent tissues. Study findings and constraints: Tumor and nontumor repertoires were significantly more similar in luminal-like than in basal-like breast cancer.

Losses at the gene ends were 5 bases for V and 1 base for J; bases not matched to a gene: 10. This CDR3 is built from 16 residues. The germline V gene encodes CDR1 SGHTA and CDR2 FQGNSA. Each CDR3 protein is one row after TCRdb ran MiXCR on the multiplex PCR reads. The data show about 130,000 distinct CDR3 sequences, 15% to 20% seen once. There are many counts of this clonotype. Its cognate antigen is unknown. Samples came from axillary lymph nodes draining the breast cancer. The source is a female donor with breast cancer. Some clones in this sample may be carry-over from other donors' samples. V and J are TRBV7-2 and TRBJ2-7, with TRBD2 matching over 8 bases. Sequenced: axillary lymph node tissue. The CDR3 here is CASSTGGARRSYEQYF. CDR3 DNA: TGTGCCAGCAGCACCGGGGGGGCTCGTCGGTCCTACGAGCAGTACTTC.